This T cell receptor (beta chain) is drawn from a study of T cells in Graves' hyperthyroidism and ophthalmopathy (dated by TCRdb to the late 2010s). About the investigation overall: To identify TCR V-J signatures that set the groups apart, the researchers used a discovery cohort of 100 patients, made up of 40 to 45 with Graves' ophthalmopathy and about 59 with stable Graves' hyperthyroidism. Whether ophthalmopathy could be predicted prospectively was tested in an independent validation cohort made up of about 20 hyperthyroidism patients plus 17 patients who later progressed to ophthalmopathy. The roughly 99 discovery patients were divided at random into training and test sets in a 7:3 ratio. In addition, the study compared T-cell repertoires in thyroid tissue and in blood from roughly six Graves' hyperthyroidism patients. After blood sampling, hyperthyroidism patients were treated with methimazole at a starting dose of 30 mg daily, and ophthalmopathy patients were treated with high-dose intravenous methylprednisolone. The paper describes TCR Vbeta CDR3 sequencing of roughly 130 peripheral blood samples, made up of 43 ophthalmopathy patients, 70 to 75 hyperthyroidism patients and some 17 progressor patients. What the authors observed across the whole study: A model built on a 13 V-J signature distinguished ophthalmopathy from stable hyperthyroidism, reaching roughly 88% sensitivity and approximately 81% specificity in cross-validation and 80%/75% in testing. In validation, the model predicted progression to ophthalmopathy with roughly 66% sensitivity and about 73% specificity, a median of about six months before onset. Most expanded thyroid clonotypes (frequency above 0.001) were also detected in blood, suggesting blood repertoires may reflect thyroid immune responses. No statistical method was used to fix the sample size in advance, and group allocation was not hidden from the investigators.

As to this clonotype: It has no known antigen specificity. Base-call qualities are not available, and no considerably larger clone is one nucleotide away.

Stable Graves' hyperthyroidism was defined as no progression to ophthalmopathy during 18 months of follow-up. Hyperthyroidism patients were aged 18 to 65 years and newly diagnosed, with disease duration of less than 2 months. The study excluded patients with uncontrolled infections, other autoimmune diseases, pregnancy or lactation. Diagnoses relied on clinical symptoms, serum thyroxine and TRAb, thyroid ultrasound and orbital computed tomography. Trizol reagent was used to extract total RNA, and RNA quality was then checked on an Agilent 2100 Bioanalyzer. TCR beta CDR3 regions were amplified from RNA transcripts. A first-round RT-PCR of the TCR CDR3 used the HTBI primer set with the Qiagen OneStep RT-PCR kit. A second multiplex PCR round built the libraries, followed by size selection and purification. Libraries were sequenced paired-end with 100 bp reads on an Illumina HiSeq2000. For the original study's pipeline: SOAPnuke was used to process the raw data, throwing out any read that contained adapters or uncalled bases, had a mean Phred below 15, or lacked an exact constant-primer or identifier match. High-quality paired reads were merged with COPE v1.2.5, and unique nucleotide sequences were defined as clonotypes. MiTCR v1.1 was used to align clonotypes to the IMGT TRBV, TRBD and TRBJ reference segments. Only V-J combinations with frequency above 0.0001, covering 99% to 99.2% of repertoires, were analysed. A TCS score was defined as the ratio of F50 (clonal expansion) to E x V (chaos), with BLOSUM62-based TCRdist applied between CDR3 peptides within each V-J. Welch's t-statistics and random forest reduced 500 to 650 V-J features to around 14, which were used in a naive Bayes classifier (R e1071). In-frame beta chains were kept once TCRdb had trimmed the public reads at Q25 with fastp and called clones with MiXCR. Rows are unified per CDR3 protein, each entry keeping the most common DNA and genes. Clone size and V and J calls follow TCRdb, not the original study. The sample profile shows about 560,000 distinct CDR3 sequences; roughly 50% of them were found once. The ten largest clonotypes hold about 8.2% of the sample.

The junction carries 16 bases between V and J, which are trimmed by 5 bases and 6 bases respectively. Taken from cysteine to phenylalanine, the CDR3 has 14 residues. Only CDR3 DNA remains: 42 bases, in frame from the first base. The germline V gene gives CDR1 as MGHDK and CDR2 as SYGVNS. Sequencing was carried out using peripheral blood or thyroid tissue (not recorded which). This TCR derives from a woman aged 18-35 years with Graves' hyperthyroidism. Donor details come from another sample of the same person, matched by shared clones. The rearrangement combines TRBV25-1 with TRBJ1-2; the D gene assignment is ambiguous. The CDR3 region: CASSYVGRSDGYTF. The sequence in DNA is TGTGCCAGCAGTTACGTGGGGAGAAGCGATGGCTACACCTTC.